What follows are 20 T cell receptor beta chains derived from one specimen sequenced in a study of blood T cell repertoires in COVID-19. Sequencing used immunoSEQ multiplex PCR; TCRdb keeps in-frame clones, though not all of them. Here the sample spans about 95,000 clones, 81% being singletons. The sequenced sample consisted of peripheral blood. The source of these receptors is a man older than 75 with active or convalescent COVID-19.

CDR3 coding DNA: TGTGCCAGCAGCTGGACTAGCGGGGGGATGGGGGAGACCCAGTACTTC. As protein: CASSWTSGGMGETQYF. V and J are TRBV2 and TRBJ2-5; TRBD2 agrees at 14 bases. V lost 6 bases and J lost 5; bases outside the gene matches: 8. CDR1 and CDR2 from the germline V gene are SNHLY and FYNNEI. The CDR3 extends over 16 amino acids.

The rearrangement links TRBV10-3 to TRBJ2-1; 9 nucleotides align to TRBD1. V shed 9 bases, J shed 8 bases, and the junction held 11 bases outside the gene matches. CDR1 is ENHRY, CDR2 SYGVKD, per germline. The CDR3 covers 14 residues. For the CDR3, the DNA is TGTGCCATTCGTCCCGGGACAGGGTCGGATGAGCAGTTCTTC. Protein sequence: CAIRPGTGSDEQFF.

The J gene is TRBJ1-5, the V gene TRBV6-5; D is undetermined. The CDR3 totals 13 residues. Germline assignment: CDR1 MNHEY and CDR2 SVGAGI. Between the trimmed V and J ends, which lost 6 bases and 4 bases, there was a span of 10 bases. CDR3 bases: TGTGCCAGCAGGCCCAACACGAATCAGCCCCAGCATTTT. It codes for CASRPNTNQPQHF.

The chain employs TRBV7-8 and TRBJ2-1; TRBD1 is a possible D gene (5 bases). This CDR3 has 16 amino acids. Between the trimmed V and J ends, which lost 2 bases and 1 base, there was a span of 12 bases. Germline-derived CDR1 and CDR2 are SGHVS and FQNEAQ. DNA of the CDR3: TGTGCCAGCAGCTTATGGGGCAAGGGTTCCTACAATGAGCAGTTCTTC. It yields the protein CASSLWGKGSYNEQFF.

This clone was detected only once. The CDR3 sequence is CASSPNRGNTEAFF. CDR3 DNA: TGTGCCAGCTCACCCAACCGGGGGAACACTGAAGCTTTCTTT. V and J are TRBV18 and TRBJ1-1; D gene unclear. V lost 3 bases and J lost 1, with 9 bases in between. Germline lookup yields CDR1 KGHSH and CDR2 LQKENI. There are 14 residues in the CDR3.

This clone was counted once. J is TRBJ1-1 and V is TRBV5-1, with TRBD1 as a possible D gene (5 bases). The CDR3 runs to 12 residues. Germline V gene data show CDR1 as SGHRS and CDR2 as YFSETQ. Deletions cut 3 bases from V and 5 bases from J, with 8 bases between. CDR3 amino acids: CASSSPGTEAFF. CDR3 DNA: TGCGCCAGCAGCTCGCCAGGGACTGAAGCTTTCTTT.

This chain links TRBV29-1 with TRBJ1-2, with 9 nucleotides matching TRBD1. J lost 4 bases, V lost 5 bases, and 2 bases had no gene match. CDR3 length equals 12 residues. Germline values: CDR1 SQVTM, CDR2 ANQGSEA. DNA of the CDR3: TGCAGCGTTCAGACAGGGGGCTATGGCTACACCTTC. As protein: CSVQTGGYGYTF.

This chain joins TRBV4-3 and TRBJ1-1; D is unclear. The germline V and J ends were trimmed by 0 bases and 5 bases, with 13 bases remaining between them. The length of the CDR3 is 15 residues. Germline assignment: CDR1 LGHNA and CDR2 YSLEER. Here the CDR3 reads CASSQDWGGRTEAFF. The CDR3 bases are TGCGCCAGCAGCCAAGATTGGGGAGGCAGGACTGAAGCTTTCTTT.

The chain has TRBV9 and TRBJ2-2, with 9 nucleotides matching TRBD2. This CDR3 comprises 16 residues. J was trimmed by 4 bases and V by 0 bases; bases with no gene match: 4. From germline, CDR1 is SGDLS and CDR2 YYNGEE. The CDR3 sequence is CASSVGGAGGTGELFF. The CDR3, as DNA: TGTGCCAGCAGCGTAGGTGGAGCGGGGGGCACCGGGGAGCTGTTTTTT.

The chain employs TRBV6-5 and TRBJ1-4; 7 positions agree with TRBD1. CDR1 is MNHEY, CDR2 SVGAGI, per germline. This CDR3 comprises 15 residues. Trimming took 6 bases from V and 7 from J; bases not matched to a gene: 11. The CDR3, as DNA: TGTGCCAGCAGCCGCCGGGACAGTCAAACTGAAAAACTGTTTTTT. Translated, it gives CASSRRDSQTEKLFF.

This chain connects TRBV29-1 to TRBJ2-6; a weak D match, TRBD1 (6 bases). The germline gives CDR1 SQVTM, CDR2 ANQGSEA. The CDR3 is 16 amino acids. With 6 bases removed from V and 0 bases from J, the gap between germline ends came to 15 bases. This chain's CDR3 is CSVRTAQGSGANVLTF. The CDR3 coding sequence is TGCAGCGTCCGGACAGCCCAAGGCTCTGGGGCCAACGTCCTGACTTTC.

This clone came up once. The V gene is TRBV5-1, the J gene TRBJ2-2, with a weak D call TRBD2 (5 bases). CDR3 size: 14 residues. CDR1 is SGHRS and CDR2 is YFSETQ in the germline V gene. V lost 3 bases and J lost 6, with 12 bases in between. In nucleotides, the CDR3 is TGCGCCAGCAGCTGGACCAGCGGACCCGGGGAGCTGTTTTTT. Translated: CASSWTSGPGELFF.

The chain employs TRBV29-1 and TRBJ1-6; D may be TRBD1 (5 bases). Germline CDR1 and CDR2: SQVTM and ANQGSEA. V dropped 5 bases and J dropped 7 bases, with 18 bases sitting between them. The CDR3 loop spans 15 amino acids. The CDR3 reads CSVRFQGRENSPLHF. Here the CDR3 DNA reads TGCAGCGTTCGGTTCCAGGGCAGAGAGAATTCACCCCTCCACTTT. Together with reference TRBV29-1 and TRBJ1-6, the CDR3 gives the full variable domain: SAVISQKPSRDICQRGTSLTIQCQVDSQVTMMFWYRQQPGQSLTLIATANQGSEATYESGFVIDKFPISRPNLTFSTLTVSNMSPEDSSIYLCSVRFQGRENSPLHFGNGTRLTVT.

The rearrangement uses TRBV2 and TRBJ2-2; D is uncertain. The germline gives CDR1 SNHLY, CDR2 FYNNEI. Between the trimmed V and J ends, which lost 0 bases and 7 bases, there was a span of 6 bases. CDR3 length: 13 residues. The CDR3 protein is CASSEARNGELFF. The CDR3 nucleotides are TGTGCCAGCAGTGAAGCCAGGAACGGGGAGCTGTTTTTT. Full variable domain (missing parts from reference TRBV2 and TRBJ2-2): EPEVTQTPSHQVTQMGQEVILRCVPISNHLYFYWYRQILGQKVEFLVSFYNNEISEKSEIFDDQFSVERPDGSNFTLKIRSTKLEDSAMYFCASSEARNGELFFGEGSRLTVL.

The J gene is TRBJ1-1, the V gene TRBV30; 8 bases agree with TRBD1. Per the germline V gene, CDR1 is GTSNPN and CDR2 is SVGIG (reference sequence). The V and J ends lost 3 bases and 6 bases, in that order; junction bases with no gene match: 0. This CDR3 has 11 amino acids. The DNA of the CDR3 is TGTGCCTGGAGGACAGGGGCTGAAGCTTTCTTT. This translates into CAWRTGAEAFF.

This chain connects TRBV30 to TRBJ2-7; 7 positions agree with TRBD1. This CDR3 spans 17 amino acids. The J segment lost 0 bases and the V segment lost 3 bases, leaving 14 bases of the junction unmatched. The germline gives CDR1 GTSNPN, CDR2 SVGIG (reference sequence). The chain's CDR3 is CAWRSLGTERFSYEQYF. CDR3 sequence (DNA): TGTGCCTGGAGGTCCCTTGGGACAGAGCGTTTCTCCTACGAGCAGTACTTC.

The chain is built from TRBV5-1 and TRBJ2-7, with 9 bases lining up with TRBD1. CDR1 is SGHRS, CDR2 YFSETQ, per germline. The CDR3 has 18 residues. Germline trimming cut 0 bases from V and 6 bases from J; bases unmatched to any gene: 16. CDR3 amino acids: CASSLAPTGGQFVREQYF. The CDR3 DNA reads as TGCGCCAGCAGCTTGGCGCCAACAGGGGGCCAATTCGTGCGCGAGCAGTACTTC.

This clone was seen a single time. V usage is TRBV5-1 and J usage is TRBJ2-2; D might be TRBD2 (5 bases). This CDR3 is 15 amino acids long. Trimming took 0 bases from V and 5 from J, leaving 11 bases between them. Germline values: CDR1 SGHRS, CDR2 YFSETQ. The CDR3 DNA reads as TGCGCCAGCAGCTTGGAGACCCCGGGGACCGGGGAGCTGTTTTTT. Translation gives CASSLETPGTGELFF.

V is TRBV30 and J is TRBJ2-3, with 11 positions matching TRBD2. The CDR3 has 14 residues. V was clipped by 1 base and J by 6 bases; unmatched bases: 3. The germline V gene encodes CDR1 GTSNPN and CDR2 SVGIG (reference sequence). CDR3: CAWSGGLAEDTQYF. CDR3 bases: TGTGCCTGGAGTGGGGGACTAGCGGAGGATACGCAGTATTTT.

With regard to this clone: At one boundary the junction diverges from the germline segment, which might be a read error. The chain recombines TRBV19 with TRBJ2-7; D not certain. The CDR3 totals 14 residues. The germline V gene encodes CDR1 LNHDA and CDR2 SQIVND (reference sequence). The CDR3 reads CASSPRRYQSERYF. The CDR3, as DNA: TGTGCCAGTAGTCCCAGACGGTATCAGAGCGAGCGGTACTTC.